This record looks at one T cell receptor (beta chain) sequence and its context. This sample was included in a study of STAT5B mutations in CD4+ large granular lymphocyte leukemia. Produced via immunoSEQ multiplex PCR; TCRdb's table is partial and in-frame only. Among 25,000 to 40,000 clones listed, around four fifths were seen once. Germline V CDR1 and CDR2: LGHNT, FRNRAP. V was cut by 6 bases and J by 3 bases, with 14 bases left in between. There are 14 residues in the CDR3. This chain joins TRBV12-5 and TRBJ1-2; D is ambiguous. The sequenced material came from CD4+ T cells from blood buffy coats. The clonotype was recovered from a human donor in good health. The CDR3 bases are TGTGCTAGTGGCAAGGCGGGCAGCCACTATGGCTACACCTTC. This codes for CASGKAGSHYGYTF. Filled out from reference TRBV12-5 and TRBJ1-2, the complete variable domain reads DARVTQTPRHKVTEMGQEVTMRCQPILGHNTVFWYRQTMMQGLELLAYFRNRAPLDDSGMPKDRFSAEMPDATLATLKIQPSEPRDSAVYFCASGKAGSHYGYTFGSGTRLTVV.